This TCR beta chain was identified in a study of shared clonotypes between healthy human individuals. Whole-study context: Each donor's CD4 naive and CD4 memory cells filled three plates apiece, CD8 naive two, and CD8 memory one.

Deep was the level used in running the assay. Method: immunoSEQ multiplex PCR; TCRdb's copy keeps in-frame clones and lacks some. The table has more than 1 million clones, more than 75% seen once; the top ten hold roughly 0.56%. Study outcomes and limitations: At large depth, rarefaction still showed sorted-subset sequencing to be incomplete.

In the case of this clone: Its antigen is not identified.

Sequencing was done on a sample of memory CD4+ T cells from PBMCs. Subset meaning: CD45RA-negative fraction. This clonotype was obtained from a man aged 18-30 years in good health. Some clones in this sample may be carry-over from other donors' samples.

The CDR3 DNA sequence: TGTGCCTGGAGTAGGCAGGGGCTTGGGTACACCTTC. Translated: CAWSRQGLGYTF. The chain uses TRBV30 and TRBJ1-2; weak D call: TRBD1 (6 bases). The ends were cut back, 2 bases at V and 11 bases at J, with 15 bases in the middle. CDR3 length: 12 residues. Germline CDR1 and CDR2: GTSNPN and SVGIG (reference sequence).